The present TCR beta chain was sequenced within a study of T cell repertoires in cytomegalovirus infection. This clonotype was seen a few times. This CDR3 spans 13 amino acids. Between the trimmed V and J ends, which lost 2 bases and 6 bases, there was a span of 9 bases. Germline lookup yields CDR1 SEHNR and CDR2 FQNEAQ (reference sequence). TCRdb analysed the reads with MiXCR anew, one entry per CDR3 protein. The sample lists a few hundred thousand distinct CDR3 sequences; about a sixth were seen once. V usage is TRBV7-9 and J usage is TRBJ2-3; D is uncertain. The TCR was taken from a human donor in good health (CMV status not recorded). Some clones in this sample may be carry-over from other donors' samples. Sequencing used CD8+ T cells from PBMCs. The CDR3 region is CASSLFLRDTQYF. CDR3 bases: TGTGCCAGCAGCTTATTCCTCAGGGATACGCAGTATTTT.